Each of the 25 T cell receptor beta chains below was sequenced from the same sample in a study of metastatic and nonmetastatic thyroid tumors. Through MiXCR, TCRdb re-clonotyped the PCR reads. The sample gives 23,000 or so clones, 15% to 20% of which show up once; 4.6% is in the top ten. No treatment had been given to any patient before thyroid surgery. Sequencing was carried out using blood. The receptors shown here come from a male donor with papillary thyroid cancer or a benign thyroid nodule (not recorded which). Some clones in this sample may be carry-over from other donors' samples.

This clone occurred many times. CDR3 sequence: CASSLFPDRGLQWDEKLFF. In DNA form, the CDR3 reads TGTGCCAGCAGTTTATTTCCGGACAGGGGGCTCCAATGGGATGAAAAACTGTTTTTT. The chain joins TRBV28 to TRBJ1-4; 11 bases are shared with TRBD1. V lost 1 base, J lost 6 bases, and 13 bases stayed unmatched. This CDR3 comprises 19 residues. CDR1 and CDR2 from the germline V gene are MDHEN and SYDVKM.

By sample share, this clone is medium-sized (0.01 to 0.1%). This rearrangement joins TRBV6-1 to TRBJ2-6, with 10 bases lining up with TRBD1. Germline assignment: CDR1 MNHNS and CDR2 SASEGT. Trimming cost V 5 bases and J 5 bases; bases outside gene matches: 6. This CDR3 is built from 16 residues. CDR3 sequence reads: CASSPRTGGRANVLTF. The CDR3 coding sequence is TGTGCCAGCAGTCCAAGGACAGGGGGAAGGGCCAACGTCCTGACTTTC.

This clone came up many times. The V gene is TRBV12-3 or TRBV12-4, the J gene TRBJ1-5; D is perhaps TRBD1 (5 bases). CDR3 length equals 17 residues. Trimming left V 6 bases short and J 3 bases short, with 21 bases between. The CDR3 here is CASSPEMGRSVNQPQHF. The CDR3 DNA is TGTGCCAGCAGCCCTGAGATGGGGCGGTCGGTCAATCAGCCCCAGCATTTT.

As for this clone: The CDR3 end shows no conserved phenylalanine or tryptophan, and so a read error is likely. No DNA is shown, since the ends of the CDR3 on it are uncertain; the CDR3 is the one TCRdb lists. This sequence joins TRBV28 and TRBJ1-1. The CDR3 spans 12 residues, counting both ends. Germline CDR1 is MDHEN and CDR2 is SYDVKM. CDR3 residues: CASSFENTEALI.

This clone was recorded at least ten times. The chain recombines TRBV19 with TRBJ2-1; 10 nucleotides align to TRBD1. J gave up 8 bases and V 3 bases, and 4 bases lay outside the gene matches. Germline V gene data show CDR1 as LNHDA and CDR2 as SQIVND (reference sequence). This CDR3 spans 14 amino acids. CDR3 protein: CASSIGTGVDEQFF. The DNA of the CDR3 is TGTGCCAGTAGTATTGGGACAGGGGTCGATGAGCAGTTCTTC.

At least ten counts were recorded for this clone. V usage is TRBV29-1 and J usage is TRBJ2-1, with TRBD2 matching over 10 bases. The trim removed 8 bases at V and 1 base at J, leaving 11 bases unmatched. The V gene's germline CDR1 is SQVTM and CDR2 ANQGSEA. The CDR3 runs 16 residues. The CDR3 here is CSSGASGSWSYNEQFF. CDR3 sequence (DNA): TGCAGCTCAGGGGCTAGCGGGAGTTGGTCCTACAATGAGCAGTTCTTC.

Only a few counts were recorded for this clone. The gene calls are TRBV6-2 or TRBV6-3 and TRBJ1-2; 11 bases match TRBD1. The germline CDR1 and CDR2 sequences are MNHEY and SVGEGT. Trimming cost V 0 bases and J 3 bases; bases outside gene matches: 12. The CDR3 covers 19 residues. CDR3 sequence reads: CASSYSSFRTGGRHYGYTF. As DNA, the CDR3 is TGTGCCAGCAGTTACTCGAGCTTCAGGACAGGGGGCAGGCACTATGGCTACACCTTC.

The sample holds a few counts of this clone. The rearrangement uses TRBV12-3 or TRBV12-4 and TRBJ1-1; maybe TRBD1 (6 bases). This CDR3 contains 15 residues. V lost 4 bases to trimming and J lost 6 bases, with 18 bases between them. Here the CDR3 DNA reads TGTGCCAGCAGTTCCCCGTTCACAGGGAGGGCTGAAGCTTTCTTT. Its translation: CASSSPFTGRAEAFF.

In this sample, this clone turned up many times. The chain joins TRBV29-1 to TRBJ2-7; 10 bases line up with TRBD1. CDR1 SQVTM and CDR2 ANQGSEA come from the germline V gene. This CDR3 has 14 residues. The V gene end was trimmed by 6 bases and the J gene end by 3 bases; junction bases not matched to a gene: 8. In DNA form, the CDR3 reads TGCAGCGTAGTAGACCGGGACAGGGGCTACGAGCAGTACTTC. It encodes CSVVDRDRGYEQYF.

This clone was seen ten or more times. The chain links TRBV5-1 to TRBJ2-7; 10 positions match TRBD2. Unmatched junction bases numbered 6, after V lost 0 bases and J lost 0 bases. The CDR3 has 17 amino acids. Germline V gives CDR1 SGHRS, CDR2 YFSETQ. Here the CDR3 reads CASSLEAGGPLSYEQYF. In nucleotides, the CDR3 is TGCGCCAGCAGCTTGGAAGCGGGAGGGCCCCTCTCCTACGAGCAGTACTTC. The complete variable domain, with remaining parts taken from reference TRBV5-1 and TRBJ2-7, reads KAGVTQTPRYLIKTRGQQVTLSCSPISGHRSVSWYQQTPGQGLQFLFEYFSETQRNKGNFPGRFSGRQFSNSRSEMNVSTLELGDSALYLCASSLEAGGPLSYEQYFGPGTRLTVT.

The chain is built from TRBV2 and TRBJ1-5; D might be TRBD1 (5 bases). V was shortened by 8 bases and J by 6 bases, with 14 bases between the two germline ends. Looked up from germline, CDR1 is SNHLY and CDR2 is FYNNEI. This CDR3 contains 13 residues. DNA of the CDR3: TGTGCCAGCTGTAGGGGTGCGTTTCAGCCCCAGCATTTT. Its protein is CASCRGAFQPQHF. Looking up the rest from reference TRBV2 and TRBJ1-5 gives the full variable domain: EPEVTQTPSHQVTQMGQEVILRCVPISNHLYFYWYRQILGQKVEFLVSFYNNEISEKSEIFDDQFSVERPDGSNFTLKIRSTKLEDSAMYFCASCRGAFQPQHFGDGTRLSIL.

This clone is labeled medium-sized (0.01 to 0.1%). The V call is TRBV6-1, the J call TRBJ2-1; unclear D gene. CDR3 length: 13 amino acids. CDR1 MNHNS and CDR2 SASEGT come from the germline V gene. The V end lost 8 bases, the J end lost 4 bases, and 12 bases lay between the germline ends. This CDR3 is CASRWGNYNEQFF. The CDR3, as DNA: TGTGCCAGCCGTTGGGGAAATTACAATGAGCAGTTCTTC.

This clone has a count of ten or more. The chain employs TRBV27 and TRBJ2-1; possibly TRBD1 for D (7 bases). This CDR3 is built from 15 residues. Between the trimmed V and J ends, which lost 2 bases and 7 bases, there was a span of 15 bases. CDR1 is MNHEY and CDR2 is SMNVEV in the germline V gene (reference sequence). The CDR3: CASSLEGQAGNEQFF. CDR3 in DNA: TGTGCCAGCAGTTTAGAAGGACAGGCGGGGAATGAGCAGTTCTTC.

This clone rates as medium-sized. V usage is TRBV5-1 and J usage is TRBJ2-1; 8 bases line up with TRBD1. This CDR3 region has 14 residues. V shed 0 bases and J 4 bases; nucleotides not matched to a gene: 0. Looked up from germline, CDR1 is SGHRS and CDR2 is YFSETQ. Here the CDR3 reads CASSLGDRYNEQFF. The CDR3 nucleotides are TGCGCCAGCAGCTTGGGGGACAGGTACAATGAGCAGTTCTTC.

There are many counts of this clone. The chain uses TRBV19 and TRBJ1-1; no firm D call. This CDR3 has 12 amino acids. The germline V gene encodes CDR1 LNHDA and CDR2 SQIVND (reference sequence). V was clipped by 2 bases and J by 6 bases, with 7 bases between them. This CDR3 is CASSINPAEAFF. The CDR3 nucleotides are TGTGCCAGTAGTATAAATCCGGCTGAAGCTTTCTTT.

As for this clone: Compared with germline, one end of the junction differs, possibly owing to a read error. DNA of the CDR3: TGTGCCAGCAGTTATACCCGGACCTGGGAGGTATTC. It is translated as CASSYTRTWEVF. The chain has TRBV6-9 and TRBJ2-1, with D possibly matching TRBD2 (6 bases). The CDR3 is 12 amino acids. From germline, CDR1 is MNHGY and CDR2 SVAAGI.

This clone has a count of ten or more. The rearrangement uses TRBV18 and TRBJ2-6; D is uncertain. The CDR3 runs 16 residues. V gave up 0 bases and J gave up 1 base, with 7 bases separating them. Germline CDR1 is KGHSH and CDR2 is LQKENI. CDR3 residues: CASSPPWGSGANVLTF. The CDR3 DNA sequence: TGTGCCAGCTCACCACCGTGGGGTTCTGGGGCCAACGTCCTGACTTTC.

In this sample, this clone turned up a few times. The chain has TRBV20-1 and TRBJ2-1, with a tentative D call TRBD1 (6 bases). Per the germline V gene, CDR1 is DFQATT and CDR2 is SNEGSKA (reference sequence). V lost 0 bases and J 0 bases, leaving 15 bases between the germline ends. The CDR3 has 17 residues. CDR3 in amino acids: CSARDQRRGSSYNEQFF. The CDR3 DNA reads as TGCAGTGCTAGAGATCAGCGTAGGGGGAGCTCCTACAATGAGCAGTTCTTC.

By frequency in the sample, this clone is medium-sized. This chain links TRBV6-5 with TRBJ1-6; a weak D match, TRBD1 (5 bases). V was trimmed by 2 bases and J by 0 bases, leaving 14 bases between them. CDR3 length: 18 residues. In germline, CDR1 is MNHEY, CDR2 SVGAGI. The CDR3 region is CASSYEAPGSSYNSPLHF. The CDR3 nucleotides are TGTGCCAGCAGTTACGAGGCCCCAGGGAGCTCCTATAATTCACCCCTCCACTTT.

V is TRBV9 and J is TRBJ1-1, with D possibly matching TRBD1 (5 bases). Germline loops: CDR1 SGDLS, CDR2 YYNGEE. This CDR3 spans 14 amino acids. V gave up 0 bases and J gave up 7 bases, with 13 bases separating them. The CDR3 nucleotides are TGTGCCAGCAGCGTAGCAGGCAGGGAACATGAAGCTTTCTTT. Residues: CASSVAGREHEAFF.

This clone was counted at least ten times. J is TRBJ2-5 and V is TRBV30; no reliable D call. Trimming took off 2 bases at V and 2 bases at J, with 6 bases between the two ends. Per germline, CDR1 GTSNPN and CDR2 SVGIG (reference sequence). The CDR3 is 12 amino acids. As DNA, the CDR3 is TGTGCCTGGAGTACCAGTCAAGAGACCCAGTACTTC. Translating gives CAWSTSQETQYF.

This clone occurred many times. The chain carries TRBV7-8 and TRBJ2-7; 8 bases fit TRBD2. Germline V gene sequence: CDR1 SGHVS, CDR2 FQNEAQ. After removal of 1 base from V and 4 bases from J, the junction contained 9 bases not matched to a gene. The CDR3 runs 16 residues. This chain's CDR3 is CASSLDGRAAGYEQYF. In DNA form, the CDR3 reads TGTGCCAGCAGCTTAGACGGGAGGGCCGCCGGTTACGAGCAGTACTTC.

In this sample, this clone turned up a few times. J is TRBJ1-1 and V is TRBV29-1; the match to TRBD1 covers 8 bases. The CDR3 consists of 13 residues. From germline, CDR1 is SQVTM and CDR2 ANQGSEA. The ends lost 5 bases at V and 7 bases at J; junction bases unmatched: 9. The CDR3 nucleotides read TGCAGCGTTAGACCTACAGGGGGAAATGAAGCTTTCTTT. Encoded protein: CSVRPTGGNEAFF.

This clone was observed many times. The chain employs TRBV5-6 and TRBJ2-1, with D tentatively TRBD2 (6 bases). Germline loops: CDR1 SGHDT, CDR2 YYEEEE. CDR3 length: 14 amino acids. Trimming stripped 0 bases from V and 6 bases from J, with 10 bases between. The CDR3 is CASSLAAGPNEQFF. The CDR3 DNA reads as TGTGCCAGCAGCTTGGCGGCGGGGCCCAATGAGCAGTTCTTC.

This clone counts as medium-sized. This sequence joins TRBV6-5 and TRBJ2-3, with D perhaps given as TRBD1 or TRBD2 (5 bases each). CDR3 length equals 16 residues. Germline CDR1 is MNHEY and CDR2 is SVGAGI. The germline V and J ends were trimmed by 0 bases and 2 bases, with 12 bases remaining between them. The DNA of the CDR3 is TGTGCCAGCAGTTACTCGGGGGATCTGTTCACAGATACGCAGTATTTT. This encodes CASSYSGDLFTDTQYF.